The 9 T cell receptor beta chains presented below share a single source sample, sequenced in a study of blood T cell repertoires in COVID-19. Only in-frame clones appear in the TCRdb table, and some are missing; sequencing was by immunoSEQ multiplex PCR. The sample comprises 200,000 to 300,000 clones, around nine tenths of which are singletons, and just under 2% rests with the top ten. Source material: peripheral blood. The receptors originated from a man younger than 45 with active or convalescent COVID-19.

The J gene is TRBJ2-2, the V gene TRBV5-1; TRBD1 matches at 8 bases. V was clipped by 4 bases and J by 0 bases; unmatched bases: 2. The CDR3 contains 15 residues. Germline CDR1 SGHRS, CDR2 YFSETQ. The CDR3 protein is CASSPDRANTGELFF. The CDR3 coding sequence is TGCGCCAGCAGCCCGGACAGGGCGAACACCGGGGAGCTGTTTTTT. The entire variable domain, with the rest obtained from reference TRBV5-1 and TRBJ2-2, is as follows: KAGVTQTPRYLIKTRGQQVTLSCSPISGHRSVSWYQQTPGQGLQFLFEYFSETQRNKGNFPGRFSGRQFSNSRSEMNVSTLELGDSALYLCASSPDRANTGELFFGEGSRLTVL.

The rearrangement uses TRBV24-1 and TRBJ1-1, with D perhaps TRBD1 (5 bases). Germline lookup yields CDR1 KGHDR and CDR2 SFDVKD. Trimming removed 3 bases at V and 7 bases at J, with 11 bases between. This CDR3 is built from 13 residues. The CDR3 region has the DNA TGTGCCACCAGTGATCCCGCAGGGAATGAAGCTTTCTTT. This gives the protein CATSDPAGNEAFF.

This chain uses TRBV9 with TRBJ1-1; a weak D match, TRBD1 (5 bases). Trimming removed 0 bases at V and 4 bases at J, with 10 bases between. Germline V gene sequence: CDR1 SGDLS, CDR2 YYNGEE. The CDR3 is 14 residues long. The CDR3 is CASSVVYGGTEAFF. In nucleotides, the CDR3 is TGTGCCAGCAGCGTAGTATACGGGGGCACTGAAGCTTTCTTT.

The genes are TRBV9 and TRBJ1-1, with TRBD1 matching over 8 bases. In germline, CDR1 is SGDLS, CDR2 YYNGEE. With 0 bases clipped from V and 2 bases from J, the junction kept 6 bases outside the gene matches. The CDR3 has 16 residues. This chain's CDR3 is CASSVEDRVDNTEAFF. The CDR3 coding sequence is TGTGCCAGCAGCGTAGAGGACAGGGTCGATAACACTGAAGCTTTCTTT.

This chain links TRBV11-3 with TRBJ2-7, with 8 bases identical to TRBD2. From germline, CDR1 is SGHNT and CDR2 YENEEA. Trimming cost V 2 bases and J 2 bases; bases outside gene matches: 11. The CDR3 covers 17 residues. The CDR3 reads CASSLFGSGAIPYEQYF. The CDR3 nucleotides read TGTGCCAGCAGCTTATTCGGTAGCGGGGCGATCCCCTACGAGCAGTACTTC.

This chain uses TRBV30 with TRBJ1-5; 7 bases fit TRBD1. V lost 3 bases to trimming and J lost 7 bases; unmatched junction nucleotides: 9. Looked up from germline, CDR1 is GTSNPN and CDR2 is SVGIG (reference sequence). The CDR3 is 14 amino acids. CDR3 residues: CAWRDGRGRQPQHF. The DNA for the CDR3 is TGTGCCTGGAGGGATGGCAGGGGGAGACAGCCCCAGCATTTT.

This chain joins TRBV10-2 and TRBJ2-5, with 8 bases fitting TRBD2. Germline V gene sequence: CDR1 WSHSY, CDR2 SAAADI. The CDR3 runs to 14 residues. The V segment lost 7 bases and the J segment 5 bases; nucleotides outside the gene matches: 9. The CDR3 here is CASNLAGGRETQYF. CDR3 in DNA: TGCGCCAGCAATTTGGCGGGGGGCAGGGAGACCCAGTACTTC.

The J gene is TRBJ2-3, the V gene TRBV4-2; D is unresolved. CDR1 LGHNA and CDR2 YNFKEQ come from the germline V gene. The V gene lost 0 bases and the J gene lost 14 bases, with 15 bases spanning the gap. The length of the CDR3 is 13 residues. CDR3 in DNA: TGTGCCAGCAGCCAAGATCTCCAGGCCTTCGCGTATTTT. It specifies CASSQDLQAFAYF.

The chain joins TRBV20-1 to TRBJ1-2; D is undetermined. Germline V gives CDR1 DFQATT, CDR2 SNEGSKA (reference sequence). The CDR3 spans 11 residues. Trimming took 5 bases from V and 2 from J, leaving 6 bases between them. The CDR3 coding sequence is TGCAGTGCTCCTAACAACTATGGCTACACCTTC. It is translated as CSAPNNYGYTF.